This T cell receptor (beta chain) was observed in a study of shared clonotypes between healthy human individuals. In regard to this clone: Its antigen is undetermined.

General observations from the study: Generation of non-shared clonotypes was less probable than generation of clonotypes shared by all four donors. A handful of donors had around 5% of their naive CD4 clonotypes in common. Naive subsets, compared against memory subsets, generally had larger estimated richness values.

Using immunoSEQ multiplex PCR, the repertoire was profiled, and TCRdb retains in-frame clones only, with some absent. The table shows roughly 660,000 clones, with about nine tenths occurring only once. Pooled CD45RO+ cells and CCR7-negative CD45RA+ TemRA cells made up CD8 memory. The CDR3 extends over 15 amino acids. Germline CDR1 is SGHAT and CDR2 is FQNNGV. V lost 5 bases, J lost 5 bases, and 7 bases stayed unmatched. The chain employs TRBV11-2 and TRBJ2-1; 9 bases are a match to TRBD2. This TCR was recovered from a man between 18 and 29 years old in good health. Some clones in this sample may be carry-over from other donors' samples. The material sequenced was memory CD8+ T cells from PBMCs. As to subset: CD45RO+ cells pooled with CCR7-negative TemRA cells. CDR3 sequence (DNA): TGTGCCAGCAGCCAAGTTAGCGGGAGAGACAATGAGCAGTTCTTC. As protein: CASSQVSGRDNEQFF.